The 29 T cell receptor beta chains presented below share a single source sample, sequenced in a study of metastatic and nonmetastatic thyroid tumors (dated by TCRdb to about 2020). Libraries came from PCR. The run used an Illumina HiSeq 4000. The public reads were reanalyzed by TCRdb: fastp trimming at Q25, MiXCR alignment, in-frame beta chains only. Present in this sample are approximately 50,000 clones, 3.5% to 5% of which were seen just once. Jointly, the top ten make up 9.8% of the sample. Before undergoing thyroid surgery, none of the patients had been given any kind of treatment. Specimen: blood. The origin of the receptors is a female donor with papillary thyroid cancer or a benign thyroid nodule (not recorded which). Some clones in this sample may be carry-over from other donors' samples.

This clone was seen repeatedly, ten times or more. This chain connects TRBV7-2 to TRBJ1-1, with D perhaps TRBD1 (5 bases). Trimming shortened V by 6 bases and J by 0 bases, and 11 bases separated the two germline ends. This CDR3 is built from 14 residues. Germline lookup yields CDR1 SGHTA and CDR2 FQGNSA. The CDR3 DNA sequence: TGTGCCAGCAGTCCCCCCAGGGTGAACACTGAAGCTTTCTTT. Amino acid sequence: CASSPPRVNTEAFF.

There are many counts of this clone. The J gene is TRBJ2-7, the V gene TRBV7-9, with 9 bases lining up with TRBD1. From germline, CDR1 is SEHNR and CDR2 FQNEAQ (reference sequence). The CDR3 is 14 amino acids. The J segment lost 2 bases and the V segment lost 5 bases, leaving 4 bases of the junction unmatched. The CDR3 here is CASSQGQGPYEQYF. CDR3 nucleotides: TGTGCCAGCAGCCAGGGACAGGGACCCTACGAGCAGTACTTC.

This clone was counted ten times or more. The same CDR3 arises from other DNA sequences in this sample as well. The V call is TRBV6-1, the J call TRBJ1-5; 8 bases map to TRBD1. J gave up 7 bases and V 7 bases, and 6 bases lay outside the gene matches. Germline V lookup: CDR1 MNHNS, CDR2 SASEGT. CDR3 length equals 13 residues. CDR3 sequence: CASMDREGQPQHF. DNA of the CDR3: TGTGCCAGCATGGACAGGGAAGGGCAGCCCCAGCATTTT.

The rearrangement joins TRBV2 to TRBJ2-5; D is undetermined. CDR3 length: 9 residues. V was pared by 8 bases and J by 5 bases, with 3 bases between. Germline loops: CDR1 SNHLY, CDR2 FYNNEI. CDR3 DNA sequence: TGTGCCAGCGGGGAGACCCAGTACTTC. It translates to CASGETQYF.

This clone was seen a few times. The chain couples TRBV28 to TRBJ1-2; D ambiguous. V lost 2 bases and J 5 bases, leaving 9 bases between the germline ends. This CDR3 region has 13 residues. Per the germline V gene, CDR1 is MDHEN and CDR2 is SYDVKM. The CDR3 spells CASSLDTSYGYTF. CDR3 sequence (DNA): TGTGCCAGCAGTTTAGACACTTCTTATGGCTACACCTTC.

This clone was counted between two and nine times. The V gene is TRBV28, the J gene TRBJ1-1; D ambiguous. Germline CDR1 reads MDHEN; CDR2 reads SYDVKM. CDR3 length equals 14 residues. Trimming took off 5 bases at V and 1 base at J, with 11 bases between the two ends. CDR3 sequence (DNA): TGTGCCAGCAGTCGATCGAACAGGAACACTGAAGCTTTCTTT. This gives the protein CASSRSNRNTEAFF.

This clone was detected only a few times. CDR3 DNA: TGTGCCAGCAGTGGACAGGGGGGAAATGAAAAACTGTTTTTT. It codes for CASSGQGGNEKLFF. This chain joins TRBV6-1 and TRBJ1-4; TRBD1 matches at 9 bases. Germline CDR1 reads MNHNS; CDR2 reads SASEGT. CDR3 length: 14 amino acids. Trimming removed 4 bases from V and 5 bases from J; junction bases left unmatched: 2.

This clone was picked up a small number of times. V is TRBV10-3 and J is TRBJ2-6; a possible D gene is TRBD1 (6 bases). V gave up 3 bases and J gave up 2 bases, with 11 bases separating them. Germline CDR1 ENHRY, CDR2 SYGVKD. CDR3 length: 16 residues. CDR3 coding DNA: TGTGCCATCAGTGACCAGGACAGTGCTGGGGCCAACGTCCTGACTTTC. This translates into CAISDQDSAGANVLTF.

This clone was recorded many times. A much larger clone differs from this one at a single base, so this may be a read error. This sequence joins TRBV9 and TRBJ2-2; D might be TRBD2 (6 bases). Looked up from germline, CDR1 is SGDLS and CDR2 is YYNGEE. The CDR3 covers 14 residues. DNA of the CDR3: TGTGCCAGCAGACGACTAGTGAACACCGGGAAGCTGTTTTTT. It codes for CASRRLVNTGKLFF. The variable domain in full, completed from reference TRBV9 and TRBJ2-2, reads DSGVTQTPKHLITATGQRVTLRCSPRSGDLSVYWYQQSLDQGLQFLIQYYNGEERAKGNILERFSAQQFPDLHSELNLSSLELGDSALYFCASRRLVNTGKLFFGEGSRLTVL.

CDR3 amino acids: CASNSVTANTEAFF. The CDR3 DNA sequence: TGTGCCAGTAACTCTGTGACAGCGAATACTGAAGCTTTCTTT. The chain carries TRBV19 and TRBJ1-1, with D perhaps matching TRBD1 (5 bases). Germline V gene data show CDR1 as LNHDA and CDR2 as SQIVND (reference sequence). The germline V and J ends were trimmed by 7 bases and 5 bases, with 17 bases remaining between them. The CDR3 sequence is 14 residues long.

This clone was seen at least ten times. The chain joins TRBV7-9 to TRBJ2-7, with TRBD2 identical over 10 bases. This CDR3 has 15 amino acids. The V gene's germline CDR1 is SEHNR and CDR2 FQNEAQ (reference sequence). Trimming at V came to 5 bases and at J to 2 bases, leaving 6 bases not matched to a gene. CDR3 amino acids: CASSAPGTSAYEQYF. As DNA, the CDR3 is TGTGCCAGCAGCGCCCCCGGGACTAGCGCCTACGAGCAGTACTTC.

This clone showed up just a few times. This chain connects TRBV6-5 to TRBJ2-2; D may be TRBD2 (6 bases). Germline assignment: CDR1 MNHEY and CDR2 SVGAGI. V dropped 2 bases and J dropped 2 bases, with 12 bases sitting between them. The CDR3 contains 16 residues. The CDR3 sequence is CASSYDGGGNTGELFF. CDR3 DNA sequence: TGTGCCAGCAGTTACGACGGGGGTGGTAACACCGGGGAGCTGTTTTTT.

A word on this clone: A much larger clone sits a single nucleotide away, making a read error possible. The rearrangement uses TRBV2 and TRBJ2-7; D is undetermined. The CDR3 totals 11 residues. CDR1 and CDR2 (germline): SNHLY, FYNNEI. The DNA of the CDR3 is TGTGCCAGCTCCCGCTCCTACGCGCAGTACTTC. As protein: CASSRSYAQYF.

In this sample, this clone turned up a few times. The gene calls are TRBV28 and TRBJ1-6; D remains unclear. Deletions cut 6 bases from V and 8 bases from J, with 8 bases between. This CDR3 comprises 12 residues. The germline gives CDR1 MDHEN, CDR2 SYDVKM. This CDR3 is CASSTRDSPLHF. In DNA, the CDR3 is TGTGCCAGCAGCACACGGGATTCACCCCTCCACTTT.

This clone was detected many times. Here the CDR3 reads CASSQGRGVQETQYF. As DNA, the CDR3 is TGCGCCAGCAGCCAAGGTCGGGGGGTTCAAGAGACCCAGTACTTC. The genes are TRBV4-1 and TRBJ2-5; 7 nucleotides match TRBD2. V lost 1 base and J lost 2; bases outside the gene matches: 4. The length of the CDR3 is 15 residues. Looked up from germline, CDR1 is MGHRA and CDR2 is YSYEKL.

This clone was seen more than once but under ten times. The genes are TRBV6-1 and TRBJ1-3; TRBD1 agrees at 7 bases. The junction had 2 bases not matched to a gene; V was cut back by 4 bases and J by 2 bases. The CDR3 consists of 14 residues. CDR1 and CDR2 from the germline V gene are MNHNS and SASEGT. DNA of the CDR3: TGTGCCAGCAGTGCCACAGGGGCTGGAAACACCATATATTTT. This translates into CASSATGAGNTIYF.

This clone was seen ten or more times. V is TRBV4-1 and J is TRBJ1-3; D perhaps matches TRBD1 (6 bases). The CDR3 spans 17 residues. Trimming shortened V by 1 base and J by 0 bases, and 13 bases separated the two germline ends. In germline, CDR1 is MGHRA, CDR2 YSYEKL. This CDR3 reads CASSQGPARGSGNTIYF. CDR3 DNA sequence: TGCGCCAGCAGCCAAGGGCCTGCCAGGGGCTCTGGAAACACCATATATTTT.

This clone has more than one count but fewer than ten. At one boundary the junction diverges from the germline segment, which might be a read error. The chain carries TRBV6-4 and TRBJ2-7; D perhaps matches TRBD1 (5 bases). CDR1 and CDR2 from the germline V gene are MRHNA and SNTAGT. The CDR3 runs to 16 residues. CDR3 DNA: TGTGCCGGCAGTGACTCGTGGGCCAGGGCGCTTTACGAGCAGTACTTC. The encoded protein is CAGSDSWARALYEQYF.

Many counts were recorded for this clone. A much larger clone differs from this one at a single base, so this may be a read error. Additional DNA sequences in this sample encode the identical CDR3. The chain couples TRBV19 to TRBJ2-7, with TRBD1 matching 7 bases. Germline CDR1 reads LNHDA; CDR2 reads SQIVND (reference sequence). CDR3 size: 14 residues. The CDR3 sequence: CASSMWDRPDEQYF. The DNA for the CDR3 is TGCGCCAGTAGTATGTGGGACAGACCTGACGAGCAGTACTTC.

This clone was counted a few times. The chain joins TRBV27 to TRBJ2-2; 10 bases line up with TRBD1. V was clipped by 5 bases and J by 6 bases; unmatched bases: 9. Per the germline V gene, CDR1 is MNHEY and CDR2 is SMNVEV (reference sequence). The CDR3 length is 16 residues. CDR3 sequence (DNA): TGTGCCAGCAGTAAAAACCGGGACAGGGGATCCGGGGAGCTGTTTTTT. The encoded protein is CASSKNRDRGSGELFF.

There are many counts of this clone. This rearrangement joins TRBV29-1 to TRBJ1-1; no definite D call. The CDR3 has 13 residues. The V and J ends lost 2 bases and 1 base respectively, with 8 bases between them. The germline V gene has CDR1 SQVTM and CDR2 ANQGSEA. CDR3 in DNA: TGCAGCGTTGAAAGTCAGAGGAACACTGAAGCTTTCTTT. This sequence encodes CSVESQRNTEAFF.

This clone has just a few counts. V usage is TRBV6-5 and J usage is TRBJ2-7; D assignment may be TRBD1 or TRBD2 (5 bases each). Trimming took off 2 bases at V and 3 bases at J, with 14 bases between the two ends. The CDR3 loop spans 15 amino acids. Germline lookup yields CDR1 MNHEY and CDR2 SVGAGI. CDR3 sequence (DNA): TGTGCCAGCAGTTACCTGGGACCTAACCGCTACGAGCAGTACGTC. Translating gives CASSYLGPNRYEQYV.

This clone occurred many times. The identical CDR3 is also encoded by other nucleotide sequences in the sample. The rearrangement links TRBV6-1 to TRBJ1-2; D is possibly TRBD1 (5 bases). V was cut by 5 bases and J by 8 bases, with 21 bases left in between. Germline V gene lookup returns CDR1 MNHNS and CDR2 SASEGT. This CDR3 region has 15 residues. The chain's CDR3 is CASSPQGSLGYGYTF. In DNA form, the CDR3 reads TGTGCCAGCAGTCCCCAGGGTTCGTTAGGATACGGCTACACCTTC.

This clone occurred many times. This sequence joins TRBV11-2 and TRBJ2-2, with TRBD2 matching 11 bases. The CDR3 is 16 residues long. Per germline, CDR1 SGHAT and CDR2 FQNNGV. Trimming cost V 5 bases and J 1 base; bases outside gene matches: 3. CDR3 DNA sequence: TGTGCCAGCAGCCCCGGGACTAGCGGGAACACCGGGGAGCTGTTTTTT. This codes for CASSPGTSGNTGELFF.

This clone has ten or more counts. This rearrangement joins TRBV19 to TRBJ2-2, with 9 bases aligning to TRBD2. Germline values: CDR1 LNHDA, CDR2 SQIVND (reference sequence). With 8 bases clipped from V and 7 bases from J, the junction kept 17 bases outside the gene matches. CDR3 length equals 17 residues. The CDR3: CASVQPRSGSGIGELFF. CDR3 DNA: TGTGCCAGTGTTCAGCCCCGTAGCGGGAGTGGGATCGGGGAGCTGTTTTTT.

This clone was counted many times. The chain links TRBV27 to TRBJ2-1, with TRBD1 matching 9 bases. There are 15 residues in the CDR3. Unmatched junction bases numbered 4, after V lost 5 bases and J lost 2 bases. Germline V gene sequence: CDR1 MNHEY, CDR2 SMNVEV (reference sequence). CDR3 sequence: CASSRQGVTYNEQFF. The CDR3 DNA sequence: TGTGCCAGCAGTCGACAGGGGGTGACCTACAATGAGCAGTTCTTC.

The sample holds many counts of this clone. This chain uses TRBV12-3 or TRBV12-4 with TRBJ1-2, with 7 bases matching TRBD1. J lost 5 bases, V lost 7 bases, and 7 bases had no gene match. The CDR3 is 13 residues long. CDR3 DNA sequence: TGTGCCAGCAAACGACAGGGTGGTTATGGCTACACCTTC. Translation gives CASKRQGGYGYTF.

This clone was picked up a small number of times. The rearrangement links TRBV6-9 to TRBJ1-1; no reliable D call. The CDR3 spans 14 residues. Per germline, CDR1 MNHGY and CDR2 SVAAGI. Between the trimmed V and J ends, which lost 3 bases and 3 bases, there was a span of 11 bases. The CDR3 loop reads CASSYQVGYTEAFF. The CDR3 nucleotides are TGTGCCAGCAGTTACCAGGTTGGGTACACTGAAGCTTTCTTT.

This clone was observed at least ten times. The chain carries TRBV19 and TRBJ2-3; D possibly corresponds to TRBD2 (6 bases). The length of the CDR3 is 18 residues. V lost 1 base and J 2 bases, leaving 19 bases between the germline ends. Germline CDR1 reads LNHDA; CDR2 reads SQIVND (reference sequence). The CDR3 is CASSIGPARLVLTDTQYF. CDR3 DNA sequence: TGTGCCAGTAGTATAGGGCCAGCGCGACTAGTGCTCACAGATACGCAGTATTTT.